The source of this TCR beta chain is a study of blood T cell repertoires in COVID-19. About the research overall: Spain, Italy and the United States supplied samples that represented acute and convalescent COVID-19. Nucleic acid was either cDNA or gDNA, and it came from T cells, B-cell-depleted T cells, or PBMCs.

The V gene lost 0 bases and the J gene lost 0 bases, with 13 bases spanning the gap. CDR1 is WNHNN, CDR2 SYGVQD, per germline (reference sequence). This CDR3 contains 17 residues. Libraries were prepared by immunoSEQ multiplex PCR; TCRdb keeps only in-frame clonotypes and omits some of them. Of around 86,000 clones listed, approximately 84% are singletons. This clonotype originated in a human donor in a cohort sampled during active COVID-19. The specimen sequenced was peripheral blood. This chain connects TRBV10-1 to TRBJ2-3; D possibly corresponds to TRBD2 (6 bases). The DNA for the CDR3 is TGCGCCAGCAGTGAGTCCGTAGCGGCTTCTAGCACAGATACGCAGTATTTT. It specifies CASSESVAASSTDTQYF.